The 25 T cell receptor beta chains given below trace back to one sample, sequenced in a study of Graves' ophthalmopathy and Graves' hyperthyroidism (dated by TCRdb to the late 2010s). Sequenced on an Illumina HiSeq 2000. TCR beta CDR3 regions were amplified from RNA transcripts for repertoire sequencing. HTBI primers and the Qiagen OneStep RT-PCR kit were used in a first-round RT-PCR, which was followed by a second-round multiplex PCR, size selection and purification. The raw public data were reprocessed by TCRdb itself: fastp quality trimming at Q25, MiXCR clonotype calling, in-frame beta chains only. Each entry is one CDR3 protein sequence, shown with its most common DNA and genes. In this sample the table shows around 1,000,000 distinct CDR3 sequences, about two fifths of which occur a single time. Of the sample, roughly 10% is held by the ten largest clones. Sequenced input: peripheral blood or thyroid tissue (not recorded which). Receptors originate from an adult man with Graves' hyperthyroidism.

This clonotype was detected many times. The rearrangement links TRBV10-3 to TRBJ2-5; 8 nucleotides align to TRBD1. V gave up 6 bases and J gave up 2 bases; unmatched junction bases: 8. CDR1 is ENHRY and CDR2 is SYGVKD in the germline V gene. The CDR3 consists of 15 residues. CDR3 in DNA: TGTGCCATCAGGGTCCGCGGACAGGGACAAGAGACCCAGTACTTC. Protein sequence: CAIRVRGQGQETQYF.

This clonotype was observed at least ten times. V usage is TRBV4-2 and J usage is TRBJ2-7; D is perhaps TRBD2 (5 bases). V was pared by 1 base and J by 1 base, with 11 bases between. Germline V CDR1 and CDR2: LGHNA, YNFKEQ. The CDR3 covers 15 residues. The DNA of the CDR3 is TGTGCCAGCAGCCAAGGACGGGGTTTATCCTACGAGCAGTACTTC. It codes for CASSQGRGLSYEQYF.

This clonotype was recorded a few times. J is TRBJ2-5 and V is TRBV25-1; 14 nucleotides align to TRBD2. Germline-derived CDR1 and CDR2 are MGHDK and SYGVNS. After removal of 2 bases from V and 5 bases from J, the junction contained 10 bases not matched to a gene. This CDR3 spans 18 amino acids. DNA of the CDR3: TGTGCCAGCAGTGAAGGGACTAGCGGGAGAGGCTGGGACGAGACCCAGTACTTC. As protein: CASSEGTSGRGWDETQYF.

This clonotype has a handful of counts. The V and J genes are TRBV7-8 and TRBJ2-2; D is perhaps TRBD2 (6 bases). The CDR3 loop spans 17 amino acids. V was pared by 2 bases and J by 4 bases, with 17 bases between. Germline CDR1 is SGHVS and CDR2 is FQNEAQ. The CDR3 DNA sequence: TGTGCCAGCAGCTTACCGGAACTAGGAGGGCCCACCGGGGAGCTGTTTTTT. Protein sequence: CASSLPELGGPTGELFF. Full variable domain (remainder filled in from reference TRBV7-8 and TRBJ2-2): GAGVSQSPRYKVAKRGQDVALRCDPISGHVSLFWYQQALGQGPEFLTYFQNEAQLDKSGLPSDRFFAERPEGSVSTLKIQRTQQEDSAVYLCASSLPELGGPTGELFFGEGSRLTVL.

There are many counts of this clonotype. This sequence joins TRBV7-9 and TRBJ2-2, with D unclear. Trimming took off 4 bases at V and 1 base at J, with 4 bases between the two ends. The germline V gene encodes CDR1 SEHNR and CDR2 FQNEAQ (reference sequence). The CDR3 totals 13 residues. Here the CDR3 reads CASSYKNTGELFF. In DNA, the CDR3 is TGTGCCAGCAGCTACAAGAACACCGGGGAGCTGTTTTTT.

This clonotype was seen many times. The gene calls are TRBV29-1 and TRBJ1-1; TRBD1 is a possible D gene (6 bases). Germline CDR1 is SQVTM and CDR2 is ANQGSEA. Trimming removed 5 bases at V and 4 bases at J, with 14 bases between. This CDR3 region has 13 residues. DNA for the CDR3: TGCAGCGTTCAGGGGCGTGAAGGCACTGAAGCTTTCTTT. It yields the protein CSVQGREGTEAFF.

This clonotype came up many times. The J gene is TRBJ1-6, the V gene TRBV14; D uncertain. With 2 bases removed from V and 9 bases from J, the gap between germline ends came to 11 bases. This CDR3 spans 14 amino acids. The germline V gene encodes CDR1 SGHDN and CDR2 FVKESK. For the CDR3, the DNA is TGTGCCAGCAGCCAAAGTCTGAAGGGTTCACCCCTCCACTTT. It is translated as CASSQSLKGSPLHF.

This clonotype has a count of ten or more. The rearrangement links TRBV19 to TRBJ1-1, with D possibly matching TRBD1 (5 bases). In germline, CDR1 is LNHDA, CDR2 SQIVND (reference sequence). The CDR3 runs 14 residues. Trimming stripped 5 bases from V and 6 bases from J, with 16 bases between. CDR3 nucleotides: TGTGCCAGTAGTTCCAAGGGCATGGGGGCTGAAGCTTTCTTT. Protein product: CASSSKGMGAEAFF. Full variable domain (missing parts from reference TRBV19 and TRBJ1-1): DGGITQSPKYLFRKEGQNVTLSCEQNLNHDAMYWYRQDPGQGLRLIYYSQIVNDFQKGDIAEGYSVSREKKESFPLTVTSAQKNPTAFYLCASSSKGMGAEAFFGQGTRLTVV.

This clonotype has a single count. A read error may produce the germline difference seen at one junction end. The chain employs TRBV20-1 and TRBJ2-7; tentative D call: TRBD2 (5 bases). The CDR3 extends over 14 amino acids. The germline CDR1 and CDR2 sequences are DFQATT and SNEGSKA (reference sequence). The CDR3 bases are TGCAGTGCCAGAGAGGTACTAGGACCCTACGAGCAGTACTTC. Its translation is CSAREVLGPYEQYF.

V is TRBV15 and J is TRBJ1-1; no reliable D call. V lost 0 bases to trimming and J lost 3 bases, with 8 bases between them. Per the germline V gene, CDR1 is LNHNV and CDR2 is YYDKDF (reference sequence). This CDR3 is 14 amino acids long. The CDR3 region is CATSRDLADTEAFF. CDR3 in DNA: TGTGCCACCAGCAGAGATCTTGCGGACACTGAAGCTTTCTTT.

The CDR3 loop is CSVDSGAESYEQYF. CDR3 DNA sequence: TGCAGCGTTGACTCAGGGGCTGAATCCTACGAGCAGTACTTC. The chain has TRBV29-1 and TRBJ2-7, with D possibly TRBD1 on 6 matching bases. The CDR3 extends over 14 amino acids. Per germline, CDR1 SQVTM and CDR2 ANQGSEA. V lost 3 bases and J lost 1, with 13 bases in between.

The rearrangement links TRBV10-3 to TRBJ2-5, with 7 bases identical to TRBD1. This CDR3 is 15 amino acids long. Germline CDR1 and CDR2: ENHRY and SYGVKD. V lost 4 bases and J lost 0; bases outside the gene matches: 5. CDR3 sequence reads: CAISGGQLDQETQYF. In DNA form, the CDR3 reads TGTGCCATCAGTGGGGGACAGCTGGACCAAGAGACCCAGTACTTC.

This clonotype was detected once. The chain links TRBV2 to TRBJ2-5; 8 bases align to TRBD1. The CDR3 length is 13 residues. The germline gives CDR1 SNHLY, CDR2 FYNNEI. The ends lost 6 bases at V and 5 bases at J; junction bases unmatched: 5. DNA of the CDR3: TGTGCCAGCAGCTGGGGACAGGATGAGACCCAGTACTTC. It translates to CASSWGQDETQYF.

The chain is built from TRBV7-2 and TRBJ1-4, with D perhaps TRBD1 (5 bases). Trimming stripped 7 bases from V and 0 bases from J, with 12 bases between. Germline CDR1 reads SGHTA; CDR2 reads FQGNSA. There are 15 residues in the CDR3. The CDR3 DNA sequence: TGTGCCAGCAAACCCGCGACAGCAACTAATGAAAAACTGTTTTTT. Residues: CASKPATATNEKLFF.

This chain links TRBV19 with TRBJ1-1, with TRBD1 identical over 9 bases. The CDR3 has 17 residues. Germline lookup yields CDR1 LNHDA and CDR2 SQIVND (reference sequence). V was pared by 5 bases and J by 5 bases, with 15 bases of the junction left unmatched. CDR3 amino acids: CASSWDRVGRLRTEAFF. The CDR3 region has the DNA TGTGCCAGTAGTTGGGACAGGGTGGGTCGTTTGAGGACTGAAGCTTTCTTT.

This clonotype appeared many times. This chain joins TRBV14 and TRBJ2-7; 7 nucleotides align to TRBD1. Germline-derived CDR1 and CDR2 are SGHDN and FVKESK. The CDR3 consists of 16 residues. Trimming cost V 3 bases and J 4 bases; bases outside gene matches: 12. The CDR3 DNA reads as TGTGCCAGCAGCCAGATGACAGGGTTGGTCCCATACGAGCAGTACTTC. Translated: CASSQMTGLVPYEQYF.

This clonotype was counted ten times or more. The DNA for the CDR3 is TGCAGTGCTACCACCCCCGTAGGGACAGGGGACAATCAGCCCCAGCATTTT. It yields the protein CSATTPVGTGDNQPQHF. The rearrangement links TRBV20-1 to TRBJ1-5, with 10 positions matching TRBD1. CDR3 length: 17 residues. Germline lookup yields CDR1 DFQATT and CDR2 SNEGSKA (reference sequence). After removal of 4 bases from V and 3 bases from J, the junction contained 12 bases not matched to a gene.

This clonotype showed up many times. The chain links TRBV7-8 to TRBJ2-5, with 8 bases fitting TRBD2. The CDR3 is 14 residues long. Germline V gene data show CDR1 as SGHVS and CDR2 as FQNEAQ. The junction had 4 bases not matched to a gene; V was cut back by 5 bases and J by 2 bases. The CDR3 nucleotides are TGTGCCAGCAGCCGAGGGACTAGTCAAGAGACCCAGTACTTC. Translating it yields CASSRGTSQETQYF.

The chain links TRBV7-2 to TRBJ1-4; 10 nucleotides match TRBD1. Germline CDR1 is SGHTA and CDR2 is FQGNSA. This CDR3 has 12 residues. J was trimmed by 7 bases and V by 11 bases; bases with no gene match: 4. CDR3 in DNA: TGTGCCTACCGGGACAGGGGTGAAAAACTGTTTTTT. Its translation is CAYRDRGEKLFF.

This clonotype was seen more than once but under ten times. V usage is TRBV7-9 and J usage is TRBJ1-4, with unresolved D. The CDR3 covers 14 residues. Germline loops: CDR1 SEHNR, CDR2 FQNEAQ (reference sequence). Trimming pared 5 bases from V and 0 bases from J, leaving 7 bases between. CDR3 sequence reads: CASSPPSTNEKLFF. The CDR3 coding sequence is TGTGCCAGCAGCCCACCTTCAACTAATGAAAAACTGTTTTTT.

The CDR3: CASTIQGQPQHF. CDR3 nucleotide sequence: TGTGCCAGCACAATACAGGGACAGCCCCAGCATTTT. The V and J genes are TRBV28 and TRBJ1-5; TRBD1 is a possible D gene (6 bases). This CDR3 comprises 12 residues. Germline V CDR1 and CDR2: MDHEN, SYDVKM. V lost 7 bases and J lost 7, with 11 bases in between.

This clonotype was found many times. This chain joins TRBV7-2 and TRBJ1-1; maybe TRBD1 (6 bases). Germline lookup yields CDR1 SGHTA and CDR2 FQGNSA. With 5 bases removed from V and 1 base from J, the gap between germline ends came to 14 bases. This CDR3 comprises 15 residues. CDR3 DNA sequence: TGTGCCAGCAGCCCAACCCACAGGGAGAACACTGAAGCTTTCTTT. Its translation is CASSPTHRENTEAFF.

This clonotype was counted a few times. This chain joins TRBV29-1 and TRBJ2-5; a possible D gene is TRBD2 (7 bases). The CDR3 runs 20 residues. Germline assignment: CDR1 SQVTM and CDR2 ANQGSEA. V lost 4 bases to trimming and J lost 1 base, with 31 bases between them. Here the CDR3 reads CSVVWGGGATRDWGQETQYF. Written as DNA, the CDR3 is TGCAGCGTTGTGTGGGGGGGGGGGGCTACCCGGGATTGGGGCCAAGAGACCCAGTACTTC. The complete variable domain, with remaining parts taken from reference TRBV29-1 and TRBJ2-5, reads SAVISQKPSRDICQRGTSLTIQCQVDSQVTMMFWYRQQPGQSLTLIATANQGSEATYESGFVIDKFPISRPNLTFSTLTVSNMSPEDSSIYLCSVVWGGGATRDWGQETQYFGPGTRLLVL.

CDR3 sequence: CASSSPQGTVGNYGYTF. CDR3 nucleotides: TGTGCCAGCAGTTCTCCTCAAGGGACAGTGGGTAACTATGGCTACACCTTC. This chain joins TRBV25-1 and TRBJ1-2; 7 bases are shared with TRBD1. CDR3 length equals 17 residues. Germline V gene lookup returns CDR1 MGHDK and CDR2 SYGVNS. V lost 5 bases, J lost 1 base, and 13 bases stayed unmatched.

This clonotype appeared many times. CDR3 nucleotide sequence: TGCAGTGCTAGTAAGGGACAGGGCGATGGCTACACCTTC. Its protein is CSASKGQGDGYTF. The V call is TRBV20-1, the J call TRBJ1-2, with 9 bases identical to TRBD1. J was trimmed by 6 bases and V by 3 bases; bases with no gene match: 5. The CDR3 is made up of 13 amino acids. Germline lookup yields CDR1 DFQATT and CDR2 SNEGSKA (reference sequence).